The 21 T cell receptor beta chains presented below share a single source sample, sequenced in a study of cytomegalovirus exposure and HLA in healthy donors. A multiplex PCR was run with 60 Vbeta primers and 13 Jbeta primers. Profiling relied on immunoSEQ multiplex PCR, and the TCRdb table lists in-frame clones only, not all of them. This sample contains about 54,000 clones. Source material: PBMCs. The origin of the receptors is a middle-aged woman in good health and CMV-seronegative.

The chain is built from TRBV7-9 and TRBJ2-7; 8 positions agree with TRBD1. Looked up from germline, CDR1 is SEHNR and CDR2 is FQNEAQ (reference sequence). CDR3 size: 17 residues. J gave up 2 bases and V 2 bases, and 11 bases lay outside the gene matches. CDR3 protein: CASSLNIGTGRAYEQYF. The CDR3 DNA reads TGTGCCAGCAGCTTAAATATAGGGACAGGCCGCGCCTACGAGCAGTACTTC.

The chain employs TRBV7-9 and TRBJ1-2, with TRBD1 matching 9 bases. J gave up 6 bases and V 5 bases, and 16 bases lay outside the gene matches. This CDR3 is built from 17 residues. CDR1 and CDR2 (germline): SEHNR, FQNEAQ (reference sequence). The CDR3 DNA is TGTGCCAGCAGCCTCACGGGCGGACAGGGGTTTTTTGATGGCTACACCTTC. Amino acid sequence: CASSLTGGQGFFDGYTF.

The rearrangement joins TRBV6-6 to TRBJ1-3, with TRBD1 matching over 9 bases. V was pared by 3 bases and J by 3 bases, with 3 bases of the junction left unmatched. Germline V gives CDR1 MNHNY, CDR2 SVGAGI (reference sequence). The CDR3 is 15 residues long. CDR3 residues: CASSYRTGVGNTIYF. The CDR3 coding sequence is TGTGCCAGCAGTTATCGGACAGGGGTTGGAAACACCATATATTTT.

V is TRBV19 and J is TRBJ2-5; 8 nucleotides agree with TRBD2. The CDR3 length is 16 residues. The germline V gene has CDR1 LNHDA and CDR2 SQIVND (reference sequence). The ends lost 0 bases at V and 5 bases at J; junction bases unmatched: 8. The CDR3 spells CASSIEVIAGLETQYF. In DNA form, the CDR3 reads TGTGCCAGTAGTATAGAGGTAATAGCGGGATTGGAGACCCAGTACTTC.

This rearrangement joins TRBV28 to TRBJ2-1; 15 nucleotides match TRBD2. This CDR3 is built from 16 residues. Germline V gene data show CDR1 as MDHEN and CDR2 as SYDVKM. V shed 7 bases and J 4 bases; nucleotides not matched to a gene: 5. The CDR3 sequence: CASTVGLAGGYNEQFF. CDR3 in DNA: TGTGCCAGCACCGTAGGACTAGCGGGAGGGTACAATGAGCAGTTCTTC.

The genes are TRBV18 and TRBJ2-3, with 15 positions matching TRBD2. Germline V lookup: CDR1 KGHSH, CDR2 LQKENI. This CDR3 comprises 19 residues. Trimming at V came to 3 bases and at J to 2 bases, leaving 9 bases not matched to a gene. The DNA of the CDR3 is TGTGCCAGCTCACCCCCGGGACTAGCGGGGGGTTCATTCACAGATACGCAGTATTTT. Its protein product is CASSPPGLAGGSFTDTQYF.

The genes are TRBV6-1 and TRBJ2-7; TRBD2 matches 15 bases. There are 15 residues in the CDR3. Germline V gene sequence: CDR1 MNHNS, CDR2 SASEGT. Trimming removed 4 bases from V and 3 bases from J; junction bases left unmatched: 1. The CDR3: CASSGGLAGGYEQYF. The CDR3 region has the DNA TGTGCCAGCAGTGGGGGACTAGCGGGGGGCTACGAGCAGTACTTC.

This rearrangement joins TRBV4-3 to TRBJ2-3; tentative D call: TRBD2 (5 bases). The length of the CDR3 is 16 residues. Trimming pared 0 bases from V and 3 bases from J, leaving 13 bases between. Germline-derived CDR1 and CDR2 are LGHNA and YSLEER. The CDR3 DNA reads as TGCGCCAGCAGCCAAGATAGGGCGGGTCTTACAGATACGCAGTATTTT. This translates into CASSQDRAGLTDTQYF.

This chain uses TRBV6-5 with TRBJ1-2; weak D call: TRBD1 (6 bases). Germline assignment: CDR1 MNHEY and CDR2 SVGAGI. The CDR3 sequence is 14 residues long. V was shortened by 0 bases and J by 3 bases, with 8 bases between the two germline ends. The CDR3: CASSYSGADYGYTF. In DNA, the CDR3 is TGTGCCAGCAGTTACTCGGGGGCAGACTATGGCTACACCTTC.

As to this clone: Relative to the germline gene, one junction end is altered; a read error may explain this. The V gene is TRBV2, the J gene TRBJ2-7, with D perhaps TRBD1 (7 bases). The CDR3 loop spans 13 amino acids. CDR1 and CDR2 from the germline V gene are SNHLY and FYNNEI. The CDR3: CASSAGTQQDRNF. The CDR3, as DNA: TGTGCCAGCAGTGCAGGGACTCAACAGGACAGGAACTTC.

The chain uses TRBV11-2 and TRBJ2-7; D unresolved. CDR3 size: 15 residues. Germline loops: CDR1 SGHAT, CDR2 FQNNGV. V dropped 1 base and J dropped 6 bases, with 16 bases sitting between them. CDR3: CASSLVSRLSIEQYF. The CDR3 nucleotides are TGTGCCAGCAGCTTAGTAAGCAGGTTATCTATCGAGCAGTACTTC.

The chain employs TRBV6-6 and TRBJ1-5; TRBD1 aligns across 9 bases. The CDR3 sequence is 16 residues long. Germline assignment: CDR1 MNHNY and CDR2 SVGAGI (reference sequence). Germline trimming cut 7 bases from V and 1 base from J; bases unmatched to any gene: 8. The CDR3 nucleotides read TGTGCCAGCACCCGGGGACAGGGAATGAGCAATCAGCCCCAGCATTTT. Its protein is CASTRGQGMSNQPQHF.

This rearrangement joins TRBV6-5 to TRBJ2-2; 10 nucleotides align to TRBD2. The CDR3 extends over 14 amino acids. V was clipped by 6 bases and J by 5 bases; unmatched bases: 3. Germline-derived CDR1 and CDR2 are MNHEY and SVGAGI. The DNA for the CDR3 is TGTGCCAGCAGAACTAGCGGGGTTACCGGGGAGCTGTTTTTT. Protein: CASRTSGVTGELFF.

Concerning this clone: One junction end disagrees with the germline gene, perhaps due to a read error. The chain links TRBV30 to TRBJ1-1; D is ambiguous. The germline CDR1 and CDR2 sequences are GTSNPN and SVGIG (reference sequence). The CDR3 consists of 15 residues. The DNA of the CDR3 is TGTGCCGGGAGTCGAGAGACATACATGAACACTGAAGCTTTCTTT. It translates to CAGSRETYMNTEAFF.

V gene TRBV2 combines with J gene TRBJ1-3, with D possibly being TRBD1 (6 bases). Trimming took off 6 bases at V and 1 base at J, with 13 bases between the two ends. CDR3 length: 15 residues. Per germline, CDR1 SNHLY and CDR2 FYNNEI. The CDR3 sequence is CASSLQGISGNTIYF. The CDR3 DNA is TGTGCCAGCAGCTTACAGGGAATATCTGGAAACACCATATATTTT.

The rearrangement links TRBV5-1 to TRBJ2-3; 10 bases are shared with TRBD2. Trimming removed 4 bases from V and 2 bases from J; junction bases left unmatched: 7. The CDR3 is 16 residues long. Germline CDR1 and CDR2: SGHRS and YFSETQ. The CDR3 bases are TGCGCCAGCAGCATGGAAGCGGGAGGGACCACAGATACGCAGTATTTT. Its translation: CASSMEAGGTTDTQYF. Variable domain in full (rest from reference TRBV5-1 and TRBJ2-3): KAGVTQTPRYLIKTRGQQVTLSCSPISGHRSVSWYQQTPGQGLQFLFEYFSETQRNKGNFPGRFSGRQFSNSRSEMNVSTLELGDSALYLCASSMEAGGTTDTQYFGPGTRLTVL.

This sequence joins TRBV4-3 and TRBJ2-7, with 7 bases lining up with TRBD2. V shed 1 base and J 3 bases; nucleotides not matched to a gene: 21. Germline V gene data show CDR1 as LGHNA and CDR2 as YSLEER. The CDR3 has 20 residues. CDR3 region: CASSQVGTTPDVSAVYEQYF. CDR3 in DNA: TGCGCCAGCAGCCAAGTGGGGACTACTCCCGATGTTAGCGCAGTCTACGAGCAGTACTTC.

V gene TRBV18 combines with J gene TRBJ1-1; 7 nucleotides match TRBD1. The CDR3 spans 15 residues. Per the germline V gene, CDR1 is KGHSH and CDR2 is LQKENI. J gave up 0 bases and V 0 bases, and 1 base lay outside the gene matches. The DNA of the CDR3 is TGTGCCAGCTCACCACCGGGACAGATGAACACTGAAGCTTTCTTT. Translating it yields CASSPPGQMNTEAFF.

The chain joins TRBV19 to TRBJ2-3; D gene ambiguous. Germline loops: CDR1 LNHDA, CDR2 SQIVND (reference sequence). The CDR3 contains 14 residues. Trimming took off 6 bases at V and 2 bases at J, with 12 bases between the two ends. CDR3 DNA sequence: TGTGCCAGTAGCTCCGTGGCCGACACAGATACGCAGTATTTT. Protein sequence: CASSSVADTDTQYF.

The V call is TRBV6-5, the J call TRBJ1-4; 11 bases agree with TRBD1. In germline, CDR1 is MNHEY, CDR2 SVGAGI. J gave up 8 bases and V 0 bases, and 2 bases lay outside the gene matches. CDR3 length: 15 amino acids. CDR3 protein: CASSYSGDRGEKLFF. The CDR3 region has the DNA TGTGCCAGCAGTTACTCTGGGGACAGGGGGGAAAAACTGTTTTTT.

The chain has TRBV15 and TRBJ2-7; D not resolved. The V end was cut by 1 base, the J end by 0 bases, with 10 bases between. The CDR3 has 15 amino acids. Germline assignment: CDR1 LNHNV and CDR2 YYDKDF (reference sequence). The CDR3 sequence: CATSRAPRNSYEQYF. CDR3 nucleotides: TGTGCCACCAGCAGAGCCCCGCGTAACTCCTACGAGCAGTACTTC.